The clone carrying this T cell receptor beta chain was seen many times. Antigen: not known. The entry originates in a study of identical twins. Study results and caveats: Invariant T cells like MAIT and iNKT could partly confound the zero-insertion analyses. Out-of-frame TCR alpha sharing observed in monozygotic twins exceeded model estimates.

MiXCR, applied by TCRdb to the 5' RACE reads, yields one record per CDR3 protein. The sample includes roughly 710,000 distinct CDR3 sequences, around 6% seen only once; the top ten take 1.5% to 2%. V lost 8 bases, J lost 2 bases, and 18 bases stayed unmatched. Looked up from germline, CDR1 is SEHNR and CDR2 is FQNEAQ (reference sequence). The CDR3 contains 17 residues. The specimen sequenced was naive T cells sorted from blood. This TCR was recovered from a man younger than 35 in good health. This rearrangement joins TRBV7-9 to TRBJ2-7, with 7 bases identical to TRBD1. In nucleotides, the CDR3 is TGTGCCAGCGAACCAACTGCTACAGGGGAGTGGGCCTACGAGCAGTACTTC. Translation gives CASEPTATGEWAYEQYF.